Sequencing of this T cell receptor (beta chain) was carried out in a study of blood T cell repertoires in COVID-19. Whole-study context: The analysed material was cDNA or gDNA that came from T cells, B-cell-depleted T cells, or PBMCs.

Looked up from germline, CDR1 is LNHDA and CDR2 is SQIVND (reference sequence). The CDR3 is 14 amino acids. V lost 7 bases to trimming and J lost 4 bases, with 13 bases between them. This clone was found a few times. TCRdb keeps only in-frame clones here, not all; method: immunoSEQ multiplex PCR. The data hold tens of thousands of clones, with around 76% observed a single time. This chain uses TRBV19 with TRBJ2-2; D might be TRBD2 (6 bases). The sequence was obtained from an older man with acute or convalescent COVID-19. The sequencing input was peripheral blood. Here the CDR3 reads CASTEGTGTGELFF. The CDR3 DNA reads TGTGCCAGTACGGAGGGGACCGGCACCGGGGAGCTGTTTTTT. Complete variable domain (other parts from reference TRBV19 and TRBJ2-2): DGGITQSPKYLFRKEGQNVTLSCEQNLNHDAMYWYRQDPGQGLRLIYYSQIVNDFQKGDIAEGYSVSREKKESFPLTVTSAQKNPTAFYLCASTEGTGTGELFFGEGSRLTVL.